Each of the 3 T cell receptor beta chains below was sequenced from the same sample in a study of metastatic and nonmetastatic thyroid tumors. TCRdb reassembled clones from the PCR reads with MiXCR. The sample records tens of thousands of clones, just over 4% being singletons. Prior to thyroid surgery, none of the patients had received any treatment. Source material: blood. The source is a female donor with papillary thyroid cancer or a benign thyroid nodule (not recorded which). Some clones in this sample may be carry-over from other donors' samples.

This clone was seen only a few times. The chain has TRBV30 and TRBJ1-2; TRBD1 agrees at 8 bases. The CDR3 loop spans 13 amino acids. Germline values: CDR1 GTSNPN, CDR2 SVGIG (reference sequence). The ends lost 2 bases at V and 7 bases at J; junction bases unmatched: 6. CDR3 in amino acids: CAWSWTGSGGYTF. DNA for the CDR3: TGTGCCTGGAGTTGGACAGGGTCAGGTGGCTACACCTTC.

In its sample, this clone was seen many times. The J gene is TRBJ1-2, the V gene TRBV20-1; 10 nucleotides match TRBD1. In germline, CDR1 is DFQATT, CDR2 SNEGSKA (reference sequence). The CDR3 is made up of 13 amino acids. The V and J ends lost 4 bases and 10 bases, in that order; junction bases with no gene match: 9. The DNA for the CDR3 is TGCAGTGCTAACCCGACAGGGGGCCCCTCCTACACCTTC. Translating it yields CSANPTGGPSYTF.

This clone showed up just a few times. The chain carries TRBV19 and TRBJ2-7; TRBD2 matches 14 bases. The CDR3 extends over 16 amino acids. Germline loops: CDR1 LNHDA, CDR2 SQIVND (reference sequence). With 7 bases clipped from V and 6 bases from J, the junction kept 11 bases outside the gene matches. The CDR3 bases are TGTGCCAGTATCCAAAGACTAGCGGGAGGGCCCTGCGAGCAGTACTTC. This encodes CASIQRLAGGPCEQYF.